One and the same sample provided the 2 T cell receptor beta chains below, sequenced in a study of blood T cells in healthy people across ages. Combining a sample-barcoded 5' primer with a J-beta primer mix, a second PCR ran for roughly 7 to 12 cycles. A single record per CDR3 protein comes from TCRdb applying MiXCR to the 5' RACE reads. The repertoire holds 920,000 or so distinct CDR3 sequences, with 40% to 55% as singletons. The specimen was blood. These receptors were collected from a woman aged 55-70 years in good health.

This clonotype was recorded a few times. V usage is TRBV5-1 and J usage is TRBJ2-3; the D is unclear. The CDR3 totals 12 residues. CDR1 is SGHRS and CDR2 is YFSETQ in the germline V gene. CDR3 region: CPRPGSTDTQYF. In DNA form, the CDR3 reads TGCCCCCGTCCCGGGAGCACAGATACGCAGTATTTT.

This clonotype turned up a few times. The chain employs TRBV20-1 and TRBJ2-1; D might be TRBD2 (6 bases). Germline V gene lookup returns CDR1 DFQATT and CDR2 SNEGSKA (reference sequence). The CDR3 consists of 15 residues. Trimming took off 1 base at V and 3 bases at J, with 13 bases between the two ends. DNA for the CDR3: TGCAGTGCTAGAGTTAGCGGCAGGTTCTACAATGAGCAGTTCTTC. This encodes CSARVSGRFYNEQFF.